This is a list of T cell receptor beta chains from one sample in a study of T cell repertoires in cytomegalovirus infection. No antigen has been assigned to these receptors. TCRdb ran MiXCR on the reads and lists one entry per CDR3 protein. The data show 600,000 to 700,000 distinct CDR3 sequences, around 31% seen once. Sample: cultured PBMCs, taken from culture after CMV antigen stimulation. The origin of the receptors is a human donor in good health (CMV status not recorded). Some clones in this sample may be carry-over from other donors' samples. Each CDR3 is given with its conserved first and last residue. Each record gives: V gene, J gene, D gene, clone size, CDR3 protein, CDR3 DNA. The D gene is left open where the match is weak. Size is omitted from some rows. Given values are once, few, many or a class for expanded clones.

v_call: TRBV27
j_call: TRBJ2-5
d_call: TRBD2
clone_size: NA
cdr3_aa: CASSSTRGGNEETQYF
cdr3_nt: TGTGCCAGCAGTTCCACTCGGGGGGGCAATGAGGAGACCCAGTACTTC

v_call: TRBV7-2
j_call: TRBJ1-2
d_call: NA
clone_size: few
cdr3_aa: CASSSYNYGYTF
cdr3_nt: TGTGCCAGCAGCTCTTATAACTATGGCTACACCTTC

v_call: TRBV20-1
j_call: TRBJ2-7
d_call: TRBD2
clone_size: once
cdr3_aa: CSARDRRTSGGYYEQYF
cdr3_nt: TGCAGTGCCCGGGACAGGAGGACTAGCGGGGGGTACTACGAGCAGTACTTC

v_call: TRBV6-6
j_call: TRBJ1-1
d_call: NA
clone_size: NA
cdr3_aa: CASRPGGGGRADTEAFF
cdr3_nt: TGTGCCAGCAGGCCCGGGGGAGGGGGGCGCGCGGACACTGAAGCTTTCTTT

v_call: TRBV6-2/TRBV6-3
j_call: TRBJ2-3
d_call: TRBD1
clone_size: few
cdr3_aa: CASTLRGRPDTQYF
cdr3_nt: TGTGCCAGCACTCTAAGGGGGCGTCCAGATACGCAGTATTTT

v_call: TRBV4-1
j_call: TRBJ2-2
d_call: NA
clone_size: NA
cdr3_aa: CASSQPTRNTGELFF
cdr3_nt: TGCGCCAGCAGCCAACCCACTAGAAACACCGGGGAGCTGTTTTTT

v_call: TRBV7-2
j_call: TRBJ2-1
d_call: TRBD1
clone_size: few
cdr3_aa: CASSSPRGTAYNEQFF
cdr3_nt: TGTGCCAGCAGCTCCCCACGAGGGACAGCCTACAATGAGCAGTTCTTC

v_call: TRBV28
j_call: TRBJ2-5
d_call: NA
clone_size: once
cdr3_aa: CASSSRPPRETQYF
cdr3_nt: TGTGCCAGCAGTTCCCGCCCTCCTCGGGAGACCCAGTACTTC

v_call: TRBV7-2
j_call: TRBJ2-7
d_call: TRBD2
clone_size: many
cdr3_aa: CASSLVGGSEQYF
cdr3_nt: TGTGCCAGCAGCTTAGTCGGCGGGAGCGAGCAGTACTTC

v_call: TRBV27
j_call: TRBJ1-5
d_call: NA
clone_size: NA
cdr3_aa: CASSRGTIGNQPQHF
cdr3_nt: TGTGCCAGCAGCCGAGGTACCATAGGCAATCAGCCCCAGCATTTT

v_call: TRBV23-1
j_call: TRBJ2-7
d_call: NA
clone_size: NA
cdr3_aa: CASTLERTAYEQYF
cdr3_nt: TGCGCCAGCACCCTAGAGCGGACAGCTTACGAGCAGTACTTC

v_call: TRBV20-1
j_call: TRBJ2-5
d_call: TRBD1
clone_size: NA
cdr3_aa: CSAKGQAETQYF
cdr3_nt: TGCAGTGCAAAGGGACAGGCGGAGACCCAGTACTTC